The clone carrying this TCR beta chain was picked up a small number of times. This could be a read error, since a much larger clone is one nucleotide away. The data belong to a study of blood T cells in healthy people across ages. Researchers isolated at least 6 million PBMCs per sample. The CDR3 covers 12 residues. A J-beta primer mix and a sample-barcoded 5' primer were used in a second PCR of about 6 to 12 cycles. TCRdb passed the 5' RACE reads through MiXCR, listing each CDR3 protein once. The repertoire includes some 940,000 distinct CDR3 sequences, 25% to 30% of them detected once, and 9.5% to 13% sits in the top ten. The same data also went into a second study, on T cells of mothers and their children. That work contributes: Thymic selection shapes TCR recombination output in related pairs, and it does so similarly in unrelated pairs.

Sequencing used blood. The sequence was collected from a woman aged 40 to 50 in good health. The chain couples TRBV21-1 to TRBJ2-7; whether TRBD1, the table's D call, matches the DNA was not checked. TRBV21-1 is labeled a pseudogene. For the CDR3, the DNA is TGTGCCAGCAGCAAGACAGGGGCCGAGCAGTACTTC. Its translation: CASSKTGAEQYF.